These 14 T cell receptor beta chains were all obtained from the same sample, sequenced in a study of T cell responses to AZD1222 COVID-19 vaccine. The table came from immunoSEQ multiplex PCR; TCRdb's copy has only in-frame clones and leaves some out. Among about 110,000 clones listed, roughly 86% were seen once. The input for sequencing was peripheral blood, taken on day 0 of MenACWY control vaccination. The receptors here all came from an adult in good health.

The V gene is TRBV5-1, the J gene TRBJ1-1, with no clear D. The CDR3 covers 11 residues. V lost 0 bases and J lost 8, with 5 bases in between. Germline V gene lookup returns CDR1 SGHRS and CDR2 YFSETQ. DNA of the CDR3: TGCGCCAGCAGCTTGGCTGGGGAAGCTTTCTTT. It codes for CASSLAGEAFF.

The chain combines TRBV19 with TRBJ1-5, with D uncertain. The ends were cut back, 7 bases at V and 5 bases at J, with 15 bases in the middle. CDR1 and CDR2 (germline): LNHDA, SQIVND (reference sequence). This CDR3 region has 14 residues. Here the CDR3 DNA reads TGTGCCAGTACCAATGTCGGAGATTATCAGCCCCAGCATTTT. It is translated as CASTNVGDYQPQHF.

The J gene is TRBJ1-4, the V gene TRBV5-4; D possibly corresponds to TRBD1 (6 bases). Trimming took 1 base from V and 2 from J, leaving 15 bases between them. The CDR3 has 17 residues. The V gene's germline CDR1 is SGHNT and CDR2 YYREEE (reference sequence). CDR3 in amino acids: CASSLFRGTSTNEKLFF. The CDR3, as DNA: TGTGCCAGCAGCTTGTTTAGGGGGACGTCTACTAATGAAAAACTGTTTTTT. The variable domain in full, with the rest retrieved from reference TRBV5-4 and TRBJ1-4, is ETGVTQSPTHLIKTRGQQVTLRCSSQSGHNTVSWYQQALGQGPQFIFQYYREEENGRGNFPPRFSGLQFPNYSSELNVNALELDDSALYLCASSLFRGTSTNEKLFFGSGTQLSVL.

The V gene is TRBV24-1, the J gene TRBJ1-2, with unresolved D. Trimming stripped 8 bases from V and 6 bases from J, with 15 bases between. Germline V gene sequence: CDR1 KGHDR, CDR2 SFDVKD. This CDR3 comprises 13 residues. The CDR3 sequence: CATKGIGKDGYTF. DNA for the CDR3: TGTGCCACCAAGGGCATCGGGAAGGATGGCTACACCTTC.

The chain links TRBV7-2 to TRBJ1-2; 7 bases align to TRBD1. V was pared by 0 bases and J by 4 bases, with 2 bases of the junction left unmatched. The CDR3 runs 14 residues. CDR1 SGHTA and CDR2 FQGNSA come from the germline V gene. Here the CDR3 reads CASSLAGDSYGYTF. For the CDR3, the DNA is TGTGCCAGCAGCTTAGCGGGGGACAGCTATGGCTACACCTTC.

CDR3 DNA: TGTGCCAGCAGCTTCGGGCAGGCCGGGCAAGAGACCCAGTACTTC. Its translation: CASSFGQAGQETQYF. The chain joins TRBV5-6 to TRBJ2-5; D unresolved. The germline V and J ends were trimmed by 2 bases and 2 bases, with 13 bases remaining between them. The CDR3 runs 15 residues. Germline V CDR1 and CDR2: SGHDT, YYEEEE.

This clone has a single count. The chain has TRBV19 and TRBJ1-2, with D tentatively TRBD1 (5 bases). V was clipped by 7 bases and J by 3 bases, with 18 bases between them. CDR1 is LNHDA and CDR2 is SQIVND in the germline V gene (reference sequence). The CDR3 length is 15 residues. The CDR3 reads CASNGETEHYYGYTF. The CDR3 DNA reads as TGTGCCAGTAACGGAGAGACAGAACACTACTATGGCTACACCTTC.

Concerning this clone: Other DNA sequences in the sample encode the same CDR3. The V and J genes are TRBV4-3 and TRBJ1-5, with TRBD1 as a possible D gene (6 bases). V was shortened by 0 bases and J by 7 bases, with 10 bases between the two germline ends. This CDR3 spans 14 amino acids. Germline CDR1 and CDR2: LGHNA and YSLEER. The DNA of the CDR3 is TGCGCCAGCAGCCAAGAGGAGGGGACACAGCCCCAGCATTTT. This sequence encodes CASSQEEGTQPQHF.

The chain recombines TRBV18 with TRBJ1-5, with a possible D match to TRBD1 (5 bases). The V gene's germline CDR1 is KGHSH and CDR2 LQKENI. There are 13 residues in the CDR3. Trimming took off 2 bases at V and 6 bases at J, with 8 bases between the two ends. CDR3 sequence (DNA): TGTGCCAGCTCACCATCCCAGGGTCAGCCCCAGCATTTT. Translated: CASSPSQGQPQHF.

The chain employs TRBV5-6 and TRBJ1-1; TRBD1 agrees at 7 bases. The J segment lost 1 base and the V segment lost 4 bases, leaving 4 bases of the junction unmatched. CDR1 is SGHDT and CDR2 is YYEEEE in the germline V gene. The length of the CDR3 is 14 residues. CDR3: CASSVRGPNTEAFF. As DNA, the CDR3 is TGTGCCAGCAGCGTGAGGGGGCCGAACACTGAAGCTTTCTTT.

V and J are TRBV24-1 and TRBJ2-3; 9 nucleotides agree with TRBD1. The germline V gene encodes CDR1 KGHDR and CDR2 SFDVKD. Germline trimming cut 12 bases from V and 5 bases from J; bases unmatched to any gene: 23. The CDR3 runs to 18 residues. In DNA form, the CDR3 reads TGTGCCTCCGAAACCGGGACTACAGGGGGCACCTCACAAGATACGCAGTATTTT. Translation gives CASETGTTGGTSQDTQYF.

The chain recombines TRBV7-3 with TRBJ2-3; 9 bases fit TRBD1. Per the germline V gene, CDR1 is SGHTA and CDR2 is FQGTGA. CDR3 length: 14 amino acids. V was clipped by 5 bases and J by 3 bases; unmatched bases: 3. This CDR3 is CASSRDRATDTQYF. In nucleotides, the CDR3 is TGTGCCAGCAGCCGGGACAGGGCAACAGATACGCAGTATTTT.

The chain employs TRBV12-3 or TRBV12-4 and TRBJ1-2; D may be TRBD1 (6 bases). Between the trimmed V and J ends, which lost 6 bases and 10 bases, there was a span of 12 bases. There are 11 residues in the CDR3. This CDR3 is CASRLGGDYTF. The CDR3, as DNA: TGTGCCAGCAGGCTAGGGGGGGACTACACCTTC.

V gene TRBV6-2 or TRBV6-3 combines with J gene TRBJ1-1, with 8 bases fitting TRBD1. This CDR3 region has 15 residues. With V trimmed by 2 bases and J by 3 bases, 5 bases remained unmatched. Germline CDR1 is MNHEY and CDR2 is SVGEGT. DNA of the CDR3: TGTGCCAGCAGTTACAGGACAGGGAGGGACACTGAAGCTTTCTTT. Translation gives CASSYRTGRDTEAFF.